The 11 T cell receptor beta chains presented below share a single source sample, sequenced in a study of T cell responses to AZD1222 COVID-19 vaccine. Data came from immunoSEQ multiplex PCR; TCRdb stores just in-frame clones and leaves some out. The sample has approximately 81,000 clones, roughly 80% seen once. This sample comprised peripheral blood, obtained 28 days after the second AZD1222 dose. Receptor source: an adult who received the AZD1222 COVID-19 vaccine.

The chain uses TRBV7-2 and TRBJ1-6; no definite D call. V was cut by 2 bases and J by 9 bases, with 5 bases left in between. The CDR3 has 12 amino acids. Germline V gene lookup returns CDR1 SGHTA and CDR2 FQGNSA. CDR3: CASSLTSSPLHF. In DNA, the CDR3 is TGTGCCAGCAGCTTAACTAGTTCACCCCTCCACTTT.

The chain couples TRBV6-2 or TRBV6-3 to TRBJ1-1; D remains unclear. This CDR3 has 15 amino acids. In germline, CDR1 is MNHEY, CDR2 SVGEGT. Trimming stripped 6 bases from V and 4 bases from J, with 18 bases between. The CDR3 coding sequence is TGTGCCAGCAGCCTGGCGGGAGGGTCGGGCACTGAAGCTTTCTTT. Its translation is CASSLAGGSGTEAFF.

The chain is built from TRBV28 and TRBJ2-2; a possible D gene is TRBD1 (6 bases). This CDR3 region has 15 residues. Germline CDR1 and CDR2: MDHEN and SYDVKM. Trimming removed 6 bases from V and 1 base from J, with 12 bases in between. CDR3 amino acids: CASRRGGLNTGELFF. The DNA of the CDR3 is TGTGCCAGCAGGAGAGGGGGTCTGAACACCGGGGAGCTGTTTTTT.

This clone is judged medium-sized (0.01 to 0.1%). This chain links TRBV10-3 with TRBJ1-2; a weak D match, TRBD1 (6 bases). V lost 7 bases, J lost 4 bases, and 13 bases lay in between. Germline CDR1 is ENHRY and CDR2 is SYGVKD. The CDR3 covers 13 residues. CDR3 residues: CAINGGSGYGYTF. For the CDR3, the DNA is TGTGCCATCAACGGGGGCTCTGGCTATGGCTACACCTTC.

This clone was counted a few times. This chain links TRBV7-2 with TRBJ2-7, with 7 nucleotides matching TRBD2. The CDR3 runs 14 residues. V was pared by 8 bases and J by 2 bases, with 9 bases of the junction left unmatched. The V gene's germline CDR1 is SGHTA and CDR2 FQGNSA. The CDR3 reads CASLPSGGAYEQYF. The CDR3 region has the DNA TGTGCCAGCCTACCTAGCGGCGGGGCCTACGAGCAGTACTTC.

By share, this clone counts as medium-sized (0.01 to 0.1%). V is TRBV5-1 and J is TRBJ2-1; D not certain. Germline V gene data show CDR1 as SGHRS and CDR2 as YFSETQ. V was trimmed by 4 bases and J by 4 bases, leaving 12 bases between them. This CDR3 spans 14 amino acids. The chain's CDR3 is CASSRDLGYNEQFF. DNA of the CDR3: TGCGCCAGCAGCAGGGATTTGGGATACAATGAGCAGTTCTTC.

The V and J genes are TRBV3-1 (or the pseudogene TRBV3-2) and TRBJ1-2; no clear D gene. Trimming removed 5 bases from V and 8 bases from J, with 15 bases in between. Germline V gene data show CDR1 as LGHDT and CDR2 as YNNKEL (reference sequence). This CDR3 region has 13 residues. This chain's CDR3 is CASSDDIRRGYTF. For the CDR3, the DNA is TGTGCCAGCAGCGACGACATCCGGAGGGGCTACACCTTC.

The chain combines TRBV2 with TRBJ1-6, with unresolved D. V gave up 2 bases and J gave up 10 bases, with 3 bases separating them. The CDR3 is made up of 11 amino acids. Germline loops: CDR1 SNHLY, CDR2 FYNNEI. The CDR3 protein is CASSERSPLHF. DNA for the CDR3: TGTGCCAGCAGTGAACGCTCACCCCTCCACTTT. The full variable domain, with the rest looked up from reference TRBV2 and TRBJ1-6, is EPEVTQTPSHQVTQMGQEVILRCVPISNHLYFYWYRQILGQKVEFLVSFYNNEISEKSEIFDDQFSVERPDGSNFTLKIRSTKLEDSAMYFCASSERSPLHFGNGTRLTVT.

This clone was counted only a few times. The CDR3 sequence: CASSRRGYGYTF. In nucleotides, the CDR3 is TGTGCCAGTAGCCGTCGTGGCTATGGCTACACCTTC. This sequence joins TRBV19 and TRBJ1-2; D remains unclear. V dropped 6 bases and J dropped 4 bases, with 9 bases sitting between them. The CDR3 covers 12 residues. CDR1 is LNHDA, CDR2 SQIVND, per germline (reference sequence).

V gene TRBV6-1 combines with J gene TRBJ2-4; D unresolved. The germline CDR1 and CDR2 sequences are MNHNS and SASEGT. V shed 3 bases and J shed 0 bases, with 9 bases lying between them. CDR3 length equals 15 residues. CDR3 coding DNA: TGTGCCAGCAGTGAGCGAACATTAGCCAAAAACATTCAGTACTTC. The encoded protein is CASSERTLAKNIQYF.

This clone was detected only a few times. V gene TRBV5-1 combines with J gene TRBJ1-5; 9 positions agree with TRBD1. The CDR3 loop spans 15 amino acids. Trimming removed 4 bases from V and 4 bases from J; junction bases left unmatched: 6. Germline CDR1 and CDR2: SGHRS and YFSETQ. The CDR3 sequence is CASSPDRGGNQPQHF. The CDR3 DNA sequence: TGCGCCAGCAGCCCGGACAGGGGAGGGAATCAGCCCCAGCATTTT.